The 19 T cell receptor beta chains below all came from one sample that was sequenced in a study of early T cells in non-severe SARS-CoV-2 infection. One entry per CDR3 protein, called by TCRdb with MiXCR from the 5' RACE reads. Among around 68,000 distinct CDR3 sequences listed, about 6% were seen once. The input for sequencing was whole blood, taken at baseline. These receptors came from an adult who was a healthcare worker with PCR-confirmed SARS-CoV-2 infection or an uninfected control (not recorded which).

This clonotype was picked up many times. The genes are TRBV20-1 and TRBJ2-4, with TRBD1 as a possible D gene (6 bases). Trimming took 0 bases from V and 7 from J, leaving 22 bases between them. The CDR3 is made up of 17 amino acids. CDR1 is DFQATT, CDR2 SNEGSKA, per germline (reference sequence). The CDR3 DNA reads TGCAGTGCTAGAGATTTCATGGGGTTAATGGGGGCCAACATTCAGTACTTC. Its protein product is CSARDFMGLMGANIQYF.

There are a few counts of this clonotype. The CDR3 here is CASSQGKDNEQFF. The CDR3 DNA is TGTGCCAGCAGCCAAGGAAAGGACAATGAGCAGTTCTTC. This chain joins TRBV3-1 and TRBJ2-1, with unresolved D. CDR1 and CDR2 (germline): LGHDT, YNNKEL (reference sequence). V lost 1 base and J 5 bases, leaving 6 bases between the germline ends. The CDR3 loop spans 13 amino acids.

This clonotype was counted ten times or more. The rearrangement links TRBV6-6 to TRBJ1-1; maybe TRBD1 (6 bases). Per germline, CDR1 MNHNY and CDR2 SVGAGI (reference sequence). V was pared by 2 bases and J by 1 base, with 8 bases between. The CDR3 covers 14 residues. The CDR3 sequence is CASSYQGQNTEAFF. The CDR3 bases are TGTGCCAGCAGTTACCAGGGACAGAACACTGAAGCTTTCTTT.

This clonotype was counted a few times. The V and J genes are TRBV3-1 and TRBJ2-6, with a tentative D call TRBD1 (5 bases). The CDR3 has 18 residues. The germline V gene encodes CDR1 LGHDT and CDR2 YNNKEL (reference sequence). The V and J ends lost 2 bases and 0 bases respectively, with 14 bases between them. CDR3 DNA: TGTGCCAGCAGCCAACGACGACAGCCACGCTCTGGGGCCAACGTCCTGACTTTC. Encoded protein: CASSQRRQPRSGANVLTF.

V is TRBV20-1 and J is TRBJ2-1; 14 bases agree with TRBD2. The CDR3 sequence is 16 residues long. Germline trimming cut 5 bases from V and 9 bases from J; bases unmatched to any gene: 12. Germline V gene lookup returns CDR1 DFQATT and CDR2 SNEGSKA (reference sequence). In DNA form, the CDR3 reads TGCAGTGCTGGACCGGGACTAGCGGGAGCTCGTCCTGAGCAGTTCTTC. It is translated as CSAGPGLAGARPEQFF.

This clonotype was counted at least ten times. The chain employs TRBV27 and TRBJ1-5; 9 positions match TRBD1. CDR3 length equals 17 residues. CDR1 and CDR2 from the germline V gene are MNHEY and SMNVEV (reference sequence). The V segment lost 0 bases and the J segment 7 bases; nucleotides outside the gene matches: 10. The CDR3 loop reads CASSLSGGQGSNQPQHF. The CDR3 region has the DNA TGTGCCAGCAGTTTATCCGGGGGACAGGGCTCAAACCAGCCCCAGCATTTT.

The V call is TRBV5-6, the J call TRBJ1-1; TRBD1 matches 8 bases. Germline V gene data show CDR1 as SGHDT and CDR2 as YYEEEE. J was trimmed by 4 bases and V by 6 bases; bases with no gene match: 8. This CDR3 is 14 amino acids long. The CDR3 DNA follows: TGTGCCAGCACCGTAGACAGGGGTGGCACTGAAGCTTTCTTT. This gives the protein CASTVDRGGTEAFF.

This clonotype showed up many times. This chain joins TRBV28 and TRBJ1-2; D may be TRBD1 (5 bases). The CDR3 runs to 14 residues. The V gene lost 4 bases and the J gene lost 0 bases, with 9 bases spanning the gap. CDR1 MDHEN and CDR2 SYDVKM come from the germline V gene. The CDR3 DNA reads as TGTGCCAGCAGTTATCCGGGACCTAACTATGGCTACACCTTC. Its protein is CASSYPGPNYGYTF.

In its sample, this clonotype was seen many times. This chain joins TRBV7-2 and TRBJ2-3, with 9 nucleotides matching TRBD2. Per the germline V gene, CDR1 is SGHTA and CDR2 is FQGNSA. The CDR3 is made up of 17 amino acids. V lost 0 bases, J lost 0 bases, and 4 bases stayed unmatched. CDR3 sequence: CASSLAPSGTSTDTQYF. The CDR3 DNA is TGTGCCAGCAGCTTAGCCCCTAGCGGGACTAGCACAGATACGCAGTATTTT.

This clonotype was seen ten or more times. The rearrangement uses TRBV11-3 and TRBJ2-1; maybe TRBD2 (5 bases). Germline loops: CDR1 SGHNT, CDR2 YENEEA. The CDR3 is made up of 13 amino acids. The germline V and J ends were trimmed by 5 bases and 8 bases, with 13 bases remaining between them. The CDR3 here is CASSPRAFDEQFF. CDR3 nucleotides: TGTGCCAGCAGCCCGAGGGCTTTTGATGAGCAGTTCTTC.

This clonotype was picked up a small number of times. The V gene is TRBV24-1, the J gene TRBJ2-2, with D hard to call. The CDR3 totals 15 residues. The V gene lost 5 bases and the J gene lost 0 bases, with 9 bases spanning the gap. The germline V gene has CDR1 KGHDR and CDR2 SFDVKD. CDR3: CATSVTEPNTGELFF. DNA of the CDR3: TGTGCCACCAGTGTAACCGAACCGAACACCGGGGAGCTGTTTTTT.

This clonotype has at least ten counts. The chain carries TRBV11-2 and TRBJ2-3; unclear D gene. V lost 1 base and J lost 0, with 5 bases in between. CDR3 length: 14 amino acids. Germline lookup yields CDR1 SGHAT and CDR2 FQNNGV. For the CDR3, the DNA is TGTGCCAGCAGCTTAGGTCGTAGCACAGATACGCAGTATTTT. It specifies CASSLGRSTDTQYF.

The table lists this clonotype with many counts. The chain uses TRBV20-1 and TRBJ1-5; the match to TRBD1 covers 8 bases. The CDR3 has 15 residues. V lost 0 bases, J lost 6 bases, and 7 bases stayed unmatched. Germline CDR1 is DFQATT and CDR2 is SNEGSKA (reference sequence). The CDR3 reads CSARDTGGGSQPQHF. The CDR3 region has the DNA TGCAGTGCTAGAGACACAGGGGGGGGCAGTCAGCCCCAGCATTTT.

J is TRBJ2-5 and V is TRBV18; 9 bases are shared with TRBD2. J gave up 5 bases and V 1 base, and 8 bases lay outside the gene matches. Germline V gives CDR1 KGHSH, CDR2 LQKENI. The CDR3 sequence is 16 residues long. CDR3 nucleotides: TGTGCCAGCTCACCACGCGGGACTAGCAAGGAGGAGACCCAGTACTTC. This translates into CASSPRGTSKEETQYF.

This clonotype was picked up many times. This sequence joins TRBV29-1 and TRBJ1-1, with 7 bases lining up with TRBD1. CDR1 and CDR2 (germline): SQVTM, ANQGSEA. The V segment lost 6 bases and the J segment 6 bases; nucleotides outside the gene matches: 10. The CDR3 covers 13 residues. The CDR3 region is CSVGGLTGAEAFF. CDR3 bases: TGCAGCGTCGGAGGACTAACAGGGGCTGAAGCTTTCTTT.

This clonotype appeared many times. The chain recombines TRBV20-1 with TRBJ2-7, with a tentative D call TRBD2 (5 bases). Trimming pared 2 bases from V and 1 base from J, leaving 9 bases between. The CDR3 length is 13 residues. CDR1 DFQATT and CDR2 SNEGSKA come from the germline V gene (reference sequence). The CDR3 here is CSARPSGSYEQYF. The DNA of the CDR3 is TGCAGTGCTAGACCCAGCGGTTCCTACGAGCAGTACTTC.

This clonotype was seen many times. The CDR3 DNA is TGTGCCAGCAGTTACTCGAATTACGGTGGGTACGAGCAGTACTTC. Residues: CASSYSNYGGYEQYF. The chain links TRBV6-2 or TRBV6-3 to TRBJ2-7; D is unclear. Deletions cut 0 bases from V and 4 bases from J, with 13 bases between. The CDR3 extends over 15 amino acids. Germline-derived CDR1 and CDR2 are MNHEY and SVGEGT.

This clonotype was recorded at least ten times. The genes are TRBV19 and TRBJ2-2; 12 nucleotides line up with TRBD1. Germline V gene lookup returns CDR1 LNHDA and CDR2 SQIVND (reference sequence). V gave up 7 bases and J gave up 6 bases; unmatched junction bases: 6. The CDR3 loop spans 15 amino acids. The CDR3 sequence is CASTPGQGASGELFF. CDR3 DNA sequence: TGTGCCAGTACTCCGGGACAGGGGGCGTCCGGGGAGCTGTTTTTT.

This clonotype was recorded at least ten times. The V and J genes are TRBV5-1 and TRBJ2-3; D may be TRBD1 (5 bases). The V end was cut by 0 bases, the J end by 3 bases, with 17 bases between. The CDR3 has 17 residues. Germline V lookup: CDR1 SGHRS, CDR2 YFSETQ. CDR3 DNA: TGCGCCAGCAGCTTGGGCAGGGTGGCAGCTCGGACAGATACGCAGTATTTT. It translates to CASSLGRVAARTDTQYF.